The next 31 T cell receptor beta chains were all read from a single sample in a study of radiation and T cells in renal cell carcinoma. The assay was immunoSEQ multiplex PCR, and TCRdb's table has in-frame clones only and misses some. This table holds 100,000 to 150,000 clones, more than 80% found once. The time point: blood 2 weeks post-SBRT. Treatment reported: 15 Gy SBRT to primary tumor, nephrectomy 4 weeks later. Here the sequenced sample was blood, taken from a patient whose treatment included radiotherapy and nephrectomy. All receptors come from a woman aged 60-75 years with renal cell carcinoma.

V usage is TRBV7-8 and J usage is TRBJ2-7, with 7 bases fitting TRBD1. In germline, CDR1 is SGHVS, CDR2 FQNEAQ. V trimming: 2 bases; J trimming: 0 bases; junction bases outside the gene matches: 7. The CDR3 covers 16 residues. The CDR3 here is CASSLLGQMSSYEQYF. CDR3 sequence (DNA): TGTGCCAGCAGCTTATTGGGACAGATGAGCTCCTACGAGCAGTACTTC.

The CDR3 region is CASSSGTSQGTQYF. The CDR3 nucleotides are TGCGCCAGCAGCAGCGGGACTAGTCAGGGGACCCAGTACTTC. The J gene is TRBJ2-5, the V gene TRBV5-1; 8 bases fit TRBD2. The CDR3 spans 14 residues. The germline CDR1 and CDR2 sequences are SGHRS and YFSETQ. V trimming: 4 bases; J trimming: 7 bases; junction bases outside the gene matches: 9.

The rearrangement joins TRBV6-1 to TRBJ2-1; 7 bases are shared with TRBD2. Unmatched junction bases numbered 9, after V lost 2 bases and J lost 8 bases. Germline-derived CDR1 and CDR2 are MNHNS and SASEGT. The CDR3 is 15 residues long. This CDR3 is CASSETPGTTDEQFF. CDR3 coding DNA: TGTGCCAGCAGTGAAACCCCTGGGACTACCGATGAGCAGTTCTTC.

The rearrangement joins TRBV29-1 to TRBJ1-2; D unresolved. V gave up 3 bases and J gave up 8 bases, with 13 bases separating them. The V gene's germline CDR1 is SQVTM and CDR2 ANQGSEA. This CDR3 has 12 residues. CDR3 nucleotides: TGCAGCGTTGATGATCTGTGGGAAGGCTACACCTTC. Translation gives CSVDDLWEGYTF.

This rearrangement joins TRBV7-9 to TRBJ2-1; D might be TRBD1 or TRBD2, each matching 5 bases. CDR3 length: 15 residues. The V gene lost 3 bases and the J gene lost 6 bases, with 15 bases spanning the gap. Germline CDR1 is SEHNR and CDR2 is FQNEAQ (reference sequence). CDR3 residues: CASSFGVARVNEQFF. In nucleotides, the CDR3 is TGTGCCAGCAGCTTCGGGGTTGCCAGGGTCAATGAGCAGTTCTTC.

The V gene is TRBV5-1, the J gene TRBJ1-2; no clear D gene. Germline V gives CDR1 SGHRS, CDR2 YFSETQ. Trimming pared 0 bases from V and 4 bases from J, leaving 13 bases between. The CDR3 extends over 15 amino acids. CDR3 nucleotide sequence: TGCGCCAGCAGCTTGGGGGCGCAGGAACTCTATGGCTACACCTTC. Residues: CASSLGAQELYGYTF.

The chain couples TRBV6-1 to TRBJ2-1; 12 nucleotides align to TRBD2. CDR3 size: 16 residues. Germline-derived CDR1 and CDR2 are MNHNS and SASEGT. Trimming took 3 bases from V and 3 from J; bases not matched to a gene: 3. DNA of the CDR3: TGTGCCAGCAGTGACCGACTAGCGGGGGACTACAATGAGCAGTTCTTC. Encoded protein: CASSDRLAGDYNEQFF.

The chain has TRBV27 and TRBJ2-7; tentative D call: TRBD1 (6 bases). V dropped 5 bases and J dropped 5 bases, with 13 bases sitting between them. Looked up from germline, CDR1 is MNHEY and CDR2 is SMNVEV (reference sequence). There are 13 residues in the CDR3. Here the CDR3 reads CASSLTGLHEQYF. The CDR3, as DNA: TGTGCCAGCAGTCTCACAGGGTTACACGAGCAGTACTTC.

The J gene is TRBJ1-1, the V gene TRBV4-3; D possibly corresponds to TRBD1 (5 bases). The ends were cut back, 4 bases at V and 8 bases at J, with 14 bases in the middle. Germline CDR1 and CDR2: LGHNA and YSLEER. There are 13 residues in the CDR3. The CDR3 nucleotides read TGCGCCAGCAGCCCGGGAGTTACAGGAGAAGCTTTCTTT. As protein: CASSPGVTGEAFF.

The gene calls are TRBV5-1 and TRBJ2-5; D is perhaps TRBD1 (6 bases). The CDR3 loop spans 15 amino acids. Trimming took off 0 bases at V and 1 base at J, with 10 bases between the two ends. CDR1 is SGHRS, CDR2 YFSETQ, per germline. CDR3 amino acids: CASSLVQGPQETQYF. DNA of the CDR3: TGCGCCAGCAGCTTGGTACAGGGCCCCCAAGAGACCCAGTACTTC.

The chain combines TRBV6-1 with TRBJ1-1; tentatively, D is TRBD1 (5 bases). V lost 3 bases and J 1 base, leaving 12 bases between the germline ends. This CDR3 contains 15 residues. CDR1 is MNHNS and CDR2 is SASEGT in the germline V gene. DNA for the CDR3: TGTGCCAGCAGTGATATTGGGGGACCGAACACTGAAGCTTTCTTT. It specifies CASSDIGGPNTEAFF.

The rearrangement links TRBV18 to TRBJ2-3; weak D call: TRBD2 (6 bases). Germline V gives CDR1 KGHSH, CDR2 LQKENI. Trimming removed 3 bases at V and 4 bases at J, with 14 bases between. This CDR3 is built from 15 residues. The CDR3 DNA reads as TGTGCCAGCTCACCGTCCGGGAGTCATCCAGATACGCAGTATTTT. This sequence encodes CASSPSGSHPDTQYF.

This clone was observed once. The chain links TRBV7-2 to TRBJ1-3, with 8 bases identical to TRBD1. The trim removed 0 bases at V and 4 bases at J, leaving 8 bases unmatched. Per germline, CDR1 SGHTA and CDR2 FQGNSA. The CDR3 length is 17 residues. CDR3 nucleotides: TGTGCCAGCAGCTTAGCCCAAGCAGGGGGCTGGGGAAACACCATATATTTT. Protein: CASSLAQAGGWGNTIYF.

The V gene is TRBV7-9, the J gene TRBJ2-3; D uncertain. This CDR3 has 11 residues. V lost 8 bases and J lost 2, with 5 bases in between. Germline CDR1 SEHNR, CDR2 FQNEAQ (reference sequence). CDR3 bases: TGTGCCAGCGGTTACACAGATACGCAGTATTTT. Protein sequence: CASGYTDTQYF.

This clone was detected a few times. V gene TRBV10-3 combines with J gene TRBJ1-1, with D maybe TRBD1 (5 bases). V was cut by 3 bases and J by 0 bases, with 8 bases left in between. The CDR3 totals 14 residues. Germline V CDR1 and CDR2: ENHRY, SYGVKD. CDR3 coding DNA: TGTGCCATCAGTGACAGGGCCTTGAACACTGAAGCTTTCTTT. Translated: CAISDRALNTEAFF.

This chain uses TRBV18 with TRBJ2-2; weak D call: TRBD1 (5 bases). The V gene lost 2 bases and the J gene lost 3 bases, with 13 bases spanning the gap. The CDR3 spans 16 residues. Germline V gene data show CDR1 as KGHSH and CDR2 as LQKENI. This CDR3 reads CASSPSSGLDTGELFF. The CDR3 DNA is TGTGCCAGCTCACCATCGTCAGGGTTGGACACCGGGGAGCTGTTTTTT.

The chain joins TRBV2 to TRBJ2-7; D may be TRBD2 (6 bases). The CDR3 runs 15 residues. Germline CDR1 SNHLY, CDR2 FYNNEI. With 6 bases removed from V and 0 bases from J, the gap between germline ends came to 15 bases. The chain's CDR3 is CASSVLGGLSYEQYF. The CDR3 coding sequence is TGTGCCAGCAGCGTCCTCGGGGGACTCTCCTACGAGCAGTACTTC.

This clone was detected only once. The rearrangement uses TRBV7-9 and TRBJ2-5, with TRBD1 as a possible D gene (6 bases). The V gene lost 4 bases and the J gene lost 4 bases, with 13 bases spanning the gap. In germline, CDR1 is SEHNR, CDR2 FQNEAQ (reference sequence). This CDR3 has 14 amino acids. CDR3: CASSYLQGRETQYF. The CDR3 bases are TGTGCCAGCAGCTACCTACAGGGTAGAGAGACCCAGTACTTC.

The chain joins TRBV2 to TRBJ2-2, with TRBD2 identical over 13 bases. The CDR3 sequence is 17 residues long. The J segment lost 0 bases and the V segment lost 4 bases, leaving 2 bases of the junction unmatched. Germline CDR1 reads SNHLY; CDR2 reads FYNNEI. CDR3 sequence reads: CASSGLAGGANTGELFF. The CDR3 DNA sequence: TGTGCCAGCAGTGGACTAGCGGGGGGTGCGAACACCGGGGAGCTGTTTTTT.

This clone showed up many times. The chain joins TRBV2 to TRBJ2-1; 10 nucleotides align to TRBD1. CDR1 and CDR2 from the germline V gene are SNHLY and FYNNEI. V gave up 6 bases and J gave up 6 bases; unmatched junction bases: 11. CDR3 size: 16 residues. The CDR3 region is CASRAEAGTGVNEQFF. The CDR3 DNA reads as TGTGCCAGCAGGGCCGAGGCTGGGACAGGGGTCAATGAGCAGTTCTTC.

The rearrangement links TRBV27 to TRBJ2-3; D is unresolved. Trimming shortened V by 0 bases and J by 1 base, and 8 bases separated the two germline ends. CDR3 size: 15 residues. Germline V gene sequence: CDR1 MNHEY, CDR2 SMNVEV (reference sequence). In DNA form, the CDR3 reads TGTGCCAGCAGTTTATCGGGTGGGGGCACAGATACGCAGTATTTT. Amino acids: CASSLSGGGTDTQYF.

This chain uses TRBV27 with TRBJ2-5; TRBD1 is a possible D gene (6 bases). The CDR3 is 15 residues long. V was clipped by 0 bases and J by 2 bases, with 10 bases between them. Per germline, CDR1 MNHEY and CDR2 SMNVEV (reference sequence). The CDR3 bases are TGTGCCAGCAGTTTATCTTGGCAGGGGCAAGAGACCCAGTACTTC. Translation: CASSLSWQGQETQYF.

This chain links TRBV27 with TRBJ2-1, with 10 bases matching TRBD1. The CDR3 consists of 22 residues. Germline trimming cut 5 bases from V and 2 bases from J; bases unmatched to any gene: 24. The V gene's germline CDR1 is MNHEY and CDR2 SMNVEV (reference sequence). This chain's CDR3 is CASSLRAPQGQGILRTYNEQFF. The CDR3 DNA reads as TGTGCCAGCAGTCTTAGGGCGCCCCAGGGACAGGGGATCCTCCGAACCTACAATGAGCAGTTCTTC.

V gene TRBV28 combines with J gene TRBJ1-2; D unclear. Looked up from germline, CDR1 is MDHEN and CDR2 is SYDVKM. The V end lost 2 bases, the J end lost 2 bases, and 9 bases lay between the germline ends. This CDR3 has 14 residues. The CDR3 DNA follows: TGTGCCAGCAGTTTAGGATCGGGGAACTATGGCTACACCTTC. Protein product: CASSLGSGNYGYTF.

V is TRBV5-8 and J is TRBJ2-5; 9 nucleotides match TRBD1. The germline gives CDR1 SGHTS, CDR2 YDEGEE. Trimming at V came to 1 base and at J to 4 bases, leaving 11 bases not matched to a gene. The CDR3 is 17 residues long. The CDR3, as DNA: TGTGCCAGCAGCTTGTCGCGACAGGGGGGATCGTCAGAGACCCAGTACTTC. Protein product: CASSLSRQGGSSETQYF. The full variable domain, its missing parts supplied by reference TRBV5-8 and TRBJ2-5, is EAGVTQSPTHLIKTRGQQATLRCSPISGHTSVYWYQQALGLGLQFLLWYDEGEERNRGNFPPRFSGRQFPNYSSELNVNALELEDSALYLCASSLSRQGGSSETQYFGPGTRLLVL.

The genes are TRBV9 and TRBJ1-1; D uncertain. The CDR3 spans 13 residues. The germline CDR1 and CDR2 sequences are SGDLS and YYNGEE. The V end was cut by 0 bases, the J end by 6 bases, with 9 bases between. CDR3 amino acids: CASSVDVDAEAFF. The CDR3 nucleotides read TGTGCCAGCAGCGTAGACGTGGACGCTGAAGCTTTCTTT.

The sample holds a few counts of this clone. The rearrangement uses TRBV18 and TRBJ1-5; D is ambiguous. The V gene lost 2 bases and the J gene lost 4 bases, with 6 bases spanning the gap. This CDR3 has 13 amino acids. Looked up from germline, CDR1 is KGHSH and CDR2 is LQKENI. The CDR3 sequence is CASSPEPNQPQHF. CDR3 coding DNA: TGTGCCAGCTCACCAGAGCCTAATCAGCCCCAGCATTTT.

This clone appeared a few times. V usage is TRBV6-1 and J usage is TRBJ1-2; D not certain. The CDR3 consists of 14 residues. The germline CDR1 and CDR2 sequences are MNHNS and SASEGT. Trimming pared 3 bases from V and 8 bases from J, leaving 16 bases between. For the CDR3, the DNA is TGTGCCAGCAGTGACCCGAACCAGTATCGGGGCTACACCTTC. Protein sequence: CASSDPNQYRGYTF.

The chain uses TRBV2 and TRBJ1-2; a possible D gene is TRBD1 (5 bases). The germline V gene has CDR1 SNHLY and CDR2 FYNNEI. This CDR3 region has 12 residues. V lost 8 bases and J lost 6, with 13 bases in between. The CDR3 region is CASAQGGDGYTF. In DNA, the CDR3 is TGTGCCAGCGCCCAGGGAGGTGATGGCTACACCTTC.

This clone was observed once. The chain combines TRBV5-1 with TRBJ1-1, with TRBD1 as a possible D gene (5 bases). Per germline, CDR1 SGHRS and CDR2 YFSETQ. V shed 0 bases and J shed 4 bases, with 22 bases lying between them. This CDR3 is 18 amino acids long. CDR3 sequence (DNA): TGCGCCAGCAGCTTGGGCGCCCGGGCATCCATGGGGGGCACTGAAGCTTTCTTT. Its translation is CASSLGARASMGGTEAFF.

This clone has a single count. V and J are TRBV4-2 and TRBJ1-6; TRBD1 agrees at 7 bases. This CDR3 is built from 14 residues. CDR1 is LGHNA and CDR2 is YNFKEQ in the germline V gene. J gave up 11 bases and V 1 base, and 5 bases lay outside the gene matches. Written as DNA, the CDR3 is TGTGCCAGCAGCCAAGCTATAGACAGGGCACCCCTCCACTTT. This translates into CASSQAIDRAPLHF.